This T cell receptor beta chain was retrieved from a study of blood T cell repertoires in COVID-19. On the study more broadly: There were acute and convalescent COVID-19 samples, and they came from the United States, Italy and Spain.

Original processing methods: Estimates of nucleated cell counts were drawn from the amplification of reference gene primers. Method: immunoSEQ multiplex PCR; TCRdb's copy keeps in-frame clones and lacks some. V, J and clone size derive from that table, while D and trimming were established from the DNA sequence. The top ten clones hold 2.5% to 3.5% of a sample with some 350,000 clones, around nine tenths of them seen once. The sample was peripheral blood. The sequence came from a human donor in a cohort sampled during active COVID-19.

In nucleotides, the CDR3 is TGTGCCAGCAGCGTAGCTACGAGGACTAGCGGGGGAACCAGGACCTACAATGAGCAGTTCTTC. Translated, it gives CASSVATRTSGGTRTYNEQFF. The chain links TRBV9 to TRBJ2-1; TRBD2 agrees at 13 bases. The CDR3 covers 21 residues. Germline CDR1 SGDLS, CDR2 YYNGEE. After removal of 0 bases from V and 2 bases from J, the junction contained 14 bases not matched to a gene.